The present TCR beta chain was sequenced within a study of memory CD4+ T cells and cytomegalovirus serostatus. Clones were read by immunoSEQ multiplex PCR, and TCRdb kept only the in-frame ones, dropping some. The table includes 40,000 to 55,000 clones, 76% detected once. The V and J ends lost 4 bases and 6 bases, in that order; junction bases with no gene match: 11. This CDR3 is built from 16 residues. Germline-derived CDR1 and CDR2 are MNHNS and SASEGT. Single viable CD3+CD4+CD8-CD45RO+ cells were sorted as the memory CD4+ T cells. The chain links TRBV6-1 to TRBJ2-1; 8 bases are a match to TRBD1. Sequencing was carried out using memory CD4+ T cells from blood. The sequence came from an adult in good health and CMV-seronegative. The CDR3 loop reads CASSGPGTGLSNEQFF. CDR3 in DNA: TGTGCCAGCAGTGGCCCCGGGACAGGCCTCAGCAATGAGCAGTTCTTC.